This is a list of T cell receptor beta chains from one sample in a study of T cell responses to AZD1222 COVID-19 vaccine. Clones were read by immunoSEQ multiplex PCR, and TCRdb kept only the in-frame ones, dropping some. The table has under 300,000 clones, approximately 95% seen once; the top ten hold less than 0.6%. The sample here was peripheral blood, taken on day 0 of AZD1222 vaccination. The receptor set was obtained from an adult in good health. Both conserved end residues are part of each CDR3. The D gene is left open where the match is weak.

v_gene	d_gene	j_gene	CDR3aa	CDR3nt
TRBV4-3	TRBD2	TRBJ2-1	CASSQALAGGANEQFF	TGCGCCAGCAGCCAGGCACTAGCGGGAGGGGCCAATGAGCAGTTCTTC
TRBV25-1	NA	TRBJ1-1	CASSESLDGNTEAFF	TGTGCCAGCAGTGAATCCCTGGACGGGAACACTGAAGCTTTCTTT
TRBV28	TRBD1	TRBJ2-6	CASRGQVLSGANVLTF	TGTGCCAGCAGGGGACAGGTCCTATCTGGGGCCAACGTCCTGACTTTC
TRBV7-7	NA	TRBJ1-6	CASSLALRTDNSPLHF	TGTGCTAGCAGCTTAGCTCTTAGAACAGATAATTCACCCCTCCACTTT
TRBV9	NA	TRBJ1-4	CASSVGQVNEKLFF	TGTGCCAGCAGCGTAGGCCAGGTTAATGAAAAACTGTTTTTT
TRBV3-1/TRBV3-2	NA	TRBJ1-1	CASSQDLMGSGTEAFF	TGTGCCAGCAGCCAAGATCTGATGGGTAGTGGCACTGAAGCTTTCTTT
TRBV7-2	NA	TRBJ2-7	CASSLTTGIYEQYF	TGTGCCAGCAGCCTCACAACAGGGATCTACGAGCAGTACTTC
TRBV4-3	NA	TRBJ1-1	CASNMGGGVAEAFF	TGCGCCAGCAACATGGGCGGTGGGGTCGCTGAAGCTTTCTTT
TRBV9	NA	TRBJ2-2	CASSPLPGGLKWELFF	TGTGCCAGCAGCCCACTCCCCGGGGGGCTAAAGTGGGAGCTGTTTTTT
TRBV7-9	NA	TRBJ2-3	CASSLSGAGSADTQYF	TGTGCCAGCAGCTTATCGGGGGCCGGGTCCGCAGATACGCAGTATTTT
TRBV28	NA	TRBJ1-5	CASSYWGAQGMSNQPQHF	TGTGCCAGCAGTTATTGGGGGGCGCAGGGGATGAGCAATCAGCCCCAGCATTTT
TRBV28	NA	TRBJ2-2	CASRGERITGELFF	TGTGCCAGCAGGGGGGAGAGAATCACCGGGGAGCTGTTTTTT
TRBV4-1	NA	TRBJ1-5	CASSQSGQYSNQPQHF	TGCGCCAGCAGCCAAAGCGGACAGTATAGCAATCAGCCCCAGCATTTT
TRBV3-1/TRBV3-2	NA	TRBJ1-3	CASSPRGSGNTIYF	TGTGCCAGCAGCCCTCGGGGCTCTGGAAACACCATATATTTT
TRBV5-1	NA	TRBJ1-3	CASSLTVSGNTIYF	TGCGCCAGCAGCTTAACGGTCTCTGGAAACACCATATATTTT
TRBV30	NA	TRBJ1-3	CAWSVSGNTIYF	TGTGCCTGGAGTGTATCTGGAAACACCATATATTTT
TRBV12-3/TRBV12-4	NA	TRBJ1-5	CASSWGGQPQHF	TGTGCCAGCAGTTGGGGAGGGCAGCCCCAGCATTTT
TRBV19	NA	TRBJ2-6	CASSIGSSGANVLTF	TGTGCCAGTAGTATTGGTTCCTCTGGGGCCAACGTCCTGACTTTC
TRBV6-1	NA	TRBJ1-3	CASSEYIGVGNTIYF	TGTGCCAGCAGTGAATACATCGGGGTCGGAAACACCATATATTTT
TRBV7-9	NA	TRBJ2-7	CASSPDRYEQYF	TGTGCCAGCAGCCCAGACAGGTACGAGCAGTACTTC
TRBV18	NA	TRBJ1-1	CASSPIGEAFF	TGTGCCAGCTCACCAATCGGGGAAGCTTTCTTT
TRBV5-1	NA	TRBJ1-4	CASSLGSGQREKLFF	TGCGCCAGCAGCTTGGGTTCGGGCCAGCGGGAAAAACTGTTTTTT
TRBV4-1	NA	TRBJ1-2	CASSQDPPDSYDGYTF	TGCGCCAGCAGCCAAGATCCTCCCGACTCCTATGATGGCTACACCTTC
TRBV27	TRBD1	TRBJ1-5	CASSSGQGAYQHF	TGTGCCAGCAGTTCGGGACAGGGGGCGTACCAGCATTTT
TRBV27	NA	TRBJ1-2	CASSRRGRWGYTF	TGTGCCAGCAGTCGACGGGGGCGTTGGGGCTACACCTTC
TRBV3-1/TRBV3-2	NA	TRBJ2-3	CASSLNTDTQYF	TGTGCCAGCAGCCTTAACACAGATACGCAGTATTTT
TRBV3-1/TRBV3-2	TRBD1	TRBJ1-6	CASSQDPGQKNSPLHF	TGTGCCAGCAGCCAAGACCCGGGACAGAAGAATTCACCCCTCCACTTT
TRBV6-1	NA	TRBJ1-5	CASSEESTGSQPQHF	TGTGCCAGCAGTGAAGAATCCACGGGGTCTCAGCCCCAGCATTTT
TRBV28	NA	TRBJ2-7	CASSLREQYF	TGTGCCAGCAGTTTGCGCGAGCAGTACTTC
TRBV6-1	NA	TRBJ1-1	CASSDAVASMLEAFF	TGTGCCAGCAGTGATGCCGTAGCCAGTATGCTTGAAGCTTTCTTT
TRBV6-5	NA	TRBJ1-2	CASSYVGYREGYTF	TGTGCCAGCAGTTATGTAGGGTACCGGGAAGGCTACACCTTC
TRBV9	TRBD1	TRBJ1-3	CASSSRTGGNTIYF	TGTGCCAGCAGCTCGCGGACAGGTGGAAACACCATATATTTT
TRBV5-1	TRBD2	TRBJ2-2	CASSFLAGESGELFF	TGCGCCAGCAGCTTTCTAGCGGGGGAGTCCGGGGAGCTGTTTTTT
TRBV27	NA	TRBJ1-6	CASSGSSYNSPLHF	TGTGCCAGCAGCGGGAGCTCCTATAATTCACCCCTCCACTTT
TRBV6-5	NA	TRBJ2-1	CATATPLEQFF	TGTGCCACCGCGACTCCTCTTGAGCAGTTCTTC
TRBV4-2	NA	TRBJ1-1	CASSQGRTEAFF	TGTGCCAGCAGCCAAGGGAGGACTGAAGCTTTCTTT
TRBV20-1	TRBD2	TRBJ2-1	CSASHGRAGNEQFF	TGCAGTGCTAGTCACGGGAGGGCCGGGAATGAGCAGTTCTTC